This T cell receptor (beta chain) was found in a study of neoadjuvant anti-PD-1 for oral cavity cancer (dated by TCRdb to about 2021). As for the study more broadly: Before curative-intent surgical resection, most patients were given three to four biweekly doses of nivolumab at 3 mg/kg. For patients who did not progress, a fourth nivolumab dose was given around day 43, followed by definitive surgical resection on days 50-56. Under RECIST 1.1, patients with complete response, partial response or stable disease were classed as responders, and patients with progression were classed as non-responders. There were more than 10 patients in the parent correlative cohort, and the response rate was about 36%.

From its cysteine to its phenylalanine, the CDR3 spans 14 amino acids. The sequence is cut down to CDR3 DNA, 42 bases in frame from base 1. V is pared back by 3 bases and J by 0 bases, with 8 bases lying between the germline termini. CDR1 and CDR2, per the germline V gene, are MGHRA and YSYEKL. Regarding this clone: Its antigen has not been determined. No quality values exist for individual bases; no much larger clone is one base distant.

The time point label for this specimen denotes: before neoadjuvant nivolumab. Patients were newly diagnosed with stage II-IVA oral cavity squamous cell carcinoma and had received no prior systemic or radiation treatment. The cohort was composed of patients with HPV-negative, locally advanced oral cavity squamous cell carcinoma. Peripheral blood mononuclear cells were analyzed directly, without maintenance or expansion in culture. Samples were obtained from a longitudinal correlative study of a single-arm phase II trial of neoadjuvant nivolumab in oral cavity squamous cell carcinoma. Genomic DNA-based TCRbeta sequencing was performed on subject-matched pre- and post-treatment PBMCs and tumors from three responders and three non-responders. Peripheral blood mononuclear cells were collected once before nivolumab treatment and again after treatment, at the time of surgery. Genomic DNA was isolated from PBMCs using the Maxwell RSC DNA from Cells kit.

For deep sequencing of PBMC libraries, mostly around 480 ng of input genomic DNA was used, and six replicates were run per sample. TCRbeta libraries were prepared with the immunoSEQ hsTCRbeta kit according to the manufacturer's instructions. The completed libraries were mixed into a single pool at 3 nM, then sequenced with an Illumina NovaSeq 6000 S4 flow cell. The published analysis was carried out like this. Raw data preprocessing and quality control were performed with the immunoSEQ Analyzer. The analysis was limited to productive rearrangements, and each clonotype was defined by a unique CDR3 amino acid sequence. Using the R package tcR, the researchers computed the Gini-Simpson index as their estimate of repertoire clonality. Student's t test was used to compare Gini indices, while Pearson correlation assessed associations with tumor size change. The source is immuneACCESS, and TCRdb retained only in-frame sequences with V and J called. Part of the clones is not carried over; for the studies checked, unresolved V genes explain less than half of this, and the remainder is unexplained. The V and J calls and clone size were taken over from that table, and D and trimming were inferred from the DNA. This sample comprises fewer than 20,000 clones, approximately 72% of them detected only once. 2.7% of the sample lies in the top ten.

Overall results and qualifications from the work: Higher pretreatment blood Treg/Th17 ratios correlated with both higher pretreatment blood TCRbeta clonality and lower post-treatment tumor TCRbeta clonality. Within PBMCs, T cell clonality (Gini index) was significantly higher in non-responders than responders after neoadjuvant nivolumab. Only a few patients per response group were included in the TCR analyses, and the authors called for validation in larger cohorts.

This receptor was taken from a person between 40 and 80 years old with oral cavity squamous cell carcinoma. Sequencing was performed on PBMCs, taken before nivolumab (anti-PD-1) treatment. The receptor chain draws on TRBV4-1 and TRBJ1-1; no D segment can be confidently identified. CDR3 sequence: CASSHLTVNTEAFF. The DNA sequence is TGCGCCAGCAGCCATCTGACTGTGAACACTGAAGCTTTCTTT.